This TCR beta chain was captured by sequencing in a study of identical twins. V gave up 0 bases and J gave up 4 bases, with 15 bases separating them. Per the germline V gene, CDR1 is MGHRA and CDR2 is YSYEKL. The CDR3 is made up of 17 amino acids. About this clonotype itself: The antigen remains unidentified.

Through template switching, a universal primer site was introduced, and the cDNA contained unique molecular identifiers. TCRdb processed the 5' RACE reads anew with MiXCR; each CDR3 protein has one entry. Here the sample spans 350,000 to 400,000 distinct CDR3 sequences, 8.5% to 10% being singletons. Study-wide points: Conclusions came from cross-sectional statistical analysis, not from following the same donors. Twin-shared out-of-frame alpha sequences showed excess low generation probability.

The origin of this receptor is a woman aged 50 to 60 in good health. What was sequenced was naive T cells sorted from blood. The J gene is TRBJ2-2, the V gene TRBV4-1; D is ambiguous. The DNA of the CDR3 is TGCGCCAGCAGCCAAGATGAAGTACGGCGTTTCACCGGGGAGCTGTTTTTT. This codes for CASSQDEVRRFTGELFF.